Listed here are 21 T cell receptor beta chains from one sample, sequenced in a study of T-cell memory formation after mild COVID-19. One entry per CDR3 protein, called by TCRdb with MiXCR from the 5' RACE reads. The sample records about 110,000 distinct CDR3 sequences, over 15% being singletons. Material: PBMCs or a T cell subset sorted from them (not recorded which). These receptors originate from an adult woman who had mild COVID-19 (a few samples of this study predate the infection). Cell type and time point are not known.

This clonotype showed up just a few times. The chain has TRBV30 and TRBJ2-7; no clear D gene. CDR1 is GTSNPN and CDR2 is SVGIG in the germline V gene (reference sequence). Trimming took off 3 bases at V and 2 bases at J, with 8 bases between the two ends. The CDR3 sequence is 12 residues long. The CDR3 DNA sequence: TGTGCCTGGAGCTATAGGGCCTACGAGCAGTACTTC. Translation: CAWSYRAYEQYF.

The chain employs TRBV19 and TRBJ1-3; unclear D gene. Germline V gene data show CDR1 as LNHDA and CDR2 as SQIVND (reference sequence). Trimming removed 4 bases at V and 0 bases at J, with 16 bases between. The CDR3 sequence is 17 residues long. This CDR3 is CASSNTQARYSGNTIYF. For the CDR3, the DNA is TGTGCCAGTAGTAATACTCAGGCCCGGTACTCTGGAAACACCATATATTTT.

The gene calls are TRBV30 and TRBJ2-1; 9 bases agree with TRBD1. Germline trimming cut 2 bases from V and 8 bases from J; bases unmatched to any gene: 7. Germline loops: CDR1 GTSNPN, CDR2 SVGIG (reference sequence). The CDR3 is 14 amino acids. The CDR3 sequence: CAWSPGTGNDEQFF. The CDR3 nucleotides are TGTGCCTGGAGTCCCGGGACAGGGAACGATGAGCAGTTCTTC.

In its sample, this clonotype was seen a few times. This chain uses TRBV12-3 or TRBV12-4 with TRBJ2-1; D gene uncertain. The V end lost 4 bases, the J end lost 15 bases, and 22 bases lay between the germline ends. This CDR3 is built from 14 residues. CDR3 protein: CASSSSSETPSPFF. CDR3 sequence (DNA): TGTGCCAGCAGTTCCTCGTCCGAGACCCCATCGCCGTTCTTC.

This clonotype was counted a few times. The chain is built from TRBV4-2 and TRBJ2-4; D not resolved. Germline V lookup: CDR1 LGHNA, CDR2 YNFKEQ. The V and J ends lost 0 bases and 6 bases respectively, with 6 bases between them. This CDR3 comprises 13 residues. The DNA of the CDR3 is TGTGCCAGCAGCCAAGAAGGGTTAAACATTCAGTACTTC. This translates into CASSQEGLNIQYF.

The chain has TRBV7-9 and TRBJ1-1; no reliable D call. V was pared by 5 bases and J by 7 bases, with 11 bases between. Germline assignment: CDR1 SEHNR and CDR2 FQNEAQ (reference sequence). The CDR3 spans 12 residues. The CDR3: CASSPYWVEAFF. The CDR3 nucleotides read TGTGCCAGCAGCCCCTATTGGGTTGAAGCTTTCTTT.

The rearrangement joins TRBV24-1 to TRBJ2-2; D ambiguous. The CDR3 runs to 16 residues. Trimming removed 0 bases at V and 5 bases at J, with 12 bases between. The germline gives CDR1 KGHDR, CDR2 SFDVKD. The CDR3 sequence: CATSDLRATLTGELFF. As DNA, the CDR3 is TGTGCCACCAGTGATTTGCGAGCCACGCTGACCGGGGAGCTGTTTTTT.

This chain joins TRBV12-3 or TRBV12-4 and TRBJ2-3, with 11 bases fitting TRBD2. The CDR3 sequence is 18 residues long. J was trimmed by 0 bases and V by 2 bases; bases with no gene match: 7. The CDR3 region is CASSLWASGGQSTDTQYF. The CDR3 DNA reads TGTGCCAGCAGTTTATGGGCTAGCGGGGGGCAAAGCACAGATACGCAGTATTTT.

This clonotype occurred a few times. This chain connects TRBV5-1 to TRBJ1-1; D not certain. V lost 0 bases and J 4 bases, leaving 10 bases between the germline ends. The CDR3 contains 14 residues. Germline assignment: CDR1 SGHRS and CDR2 YFSETQ. As DNA, the CDR3 is TGCGCCAGCAGCTTGGTACGTTACAGCACTGAAGCTTTCTTT. This codes for CASSLVRYSTEAFF.

This clonotype has only a few counts. This chain joins TRBV24-1 and TRBJ2-1; perhaps TRBD2 as D (5 bases). Trimming pared 0 bases from V and 10 bases from J, leaving 9 bases between. The V gene's germline CDR1 is KGHDR and CDR2 SFDVKD. This CDR3 contains 13 residues. The CDR3 sequence is CATSDLVEREQFF. The CDR3 DNA reads as TGTGCCACCAGTGATTTGGTGGAGCGGGAGCAGTTCTTC.

This clonotype was counted between two and nine times. The V and J genes are TRBV7-9 and TRBJ2-1, with D unclear. Deletions cut 4 bases from V and 8 bases from J, with 15 bases between. The CDR3 totals 14 residues. Germline V gene sequence: CDR1 SEHNR, CDR2 FQNEAQ (reference sequence). The DNA for the CDR3 is TGTGCCAGCAGCTCGACGCCGAGTCTCGATGAGCAGTTCTTC. Amino acid sequence: CASSSTPSLDEQFF.

The CDR3 is CASSTGQSADTQYF. In DNA, the CDR3 is TGCGCCAGCAGCACAGGACAGTCCGCAGATACGCAGTATTTT. This chain links TRBV5-1 with TRBJ2-3; a weak D match, TRBD1 (6 bases). Trimming stripped 4 bases from V and 4 bases from J, with 13 bases between. The CDR3 loop spans 14 amino acids. The germline CDR1 and CDR2 sequences are SGHRS and YFSETQ. Filled out from reference TRBV5-1 and TRBJ2-3, the complete variable domain reads KAGVTQTPRYLIKTRGQQVTLSCSPISGHRSVSWYQQTPGQGLQFLFEYFSETQRNKGNFPGRFSGRQFSNSRSEMNVSTLELGDSALYLCASSTGQSADTQYFGPGTRLTVL.

J is TRBJ1-2 and V is TRBV4-1; D remains ambiguous. CDR1 and CDR2 (germline): MGHRA, YSYEKL. The germline V and J ends were trimmed by 0 bases and 8 bases, with 13 bases remaining between them. The CDR3 totals 14 residues. Written as DNA, the CDR3 is TGCGCCAGCAGCCAAGAATTACGGGGTAGAGGCTACACCTTC. Its translation: CASSQELRGRGYTF.

The V call is TRBV9, the J call TRBJ2-5; maybe TRBD2 (5 bases). Trimming took 4 bases from V and 1 from J, leaving 8 bases between them. The CDR3 contains 13 residues. Germline V CDR1 and CDR2: SGDLS, YYNGEE. CDR3 amino acids: CASSPDSQETQYF. DNA of the CDR3: TGTGCCAGCAGCCCGGACTCCCAAGAGACCCAGTACTTC.

The table lists this clonotype with a few counts. This chain connects TRBV7-9 to TRBJ1-5; D is unclear. The V gene lost 4 bases and the J gene lost 0 bases, with 16 bases spanning the gap. The CDR3 runs 17 residues. CDR1 SEHNR and CDR2 FQNEAQ come from the germline V gene (reference sequence). This chain's CDR3 is CASSSAKPGDSNQPQHF. CDR3 bases: TGTGCCAGCAGCTCCGCCAAACCCGGGGATAGCAATCAGCCCCAGCATTTT.

The chain has TRBV5-1 and TRBJ1-1, with unresolved D. The germline V and J ends were trimmed by 0 bases and 0 bases, with 9 bases remaining between them. This CDR3 comprises 15 residues. From germline, CDR1 is SGHRS and CDR2 YFSETQ. The CDR3 sequence is CASSLAGSLNTEAFF. In DNA, the CDR3 is TGCGCCAGCAGCTTGGCCGGCAGTTTGAACACTGAAGCTTTCTTT.

This clonotype has more than one count but fewer than ten. The V gene is TRBV4-3, the J gene TRBJ2-7; tentatively, D is TRBD1 or TRBD2 (5 bases each). The CDR3 consists of 15 residues. Trimming shortened V by 1 base and J by 5 bases, and 15 bases separated the two germline ends. Germline CDR1 reads LGHNA; CDR2 reads YSLEER. CDR3: CASSQGERGVNEQYF. Here the CDR3 DNA reads TGCGCCAGCAGCCAAGGGGAGAGGGGCGTCAACGAGCAGTACTTC.

J is TRBJ2-3 and V is TRBV18; TRBD2 matches 7 bases. The CDR3 extends over 14 amino acids. J gave up 2 bases and V 5 bases, and 4 bases lay outside the gene matches. CDR1 and CDR2 (germline): KGHSH, LQKENI. In nucleotides, the CDR3 is TGTGCCAGCTCAGCAAGGGACTACACAGATACGCAGTATTTT. This translates into CASSARDYTDTQYF.

The chain recombines TRBV20-1 with TRBJ2-7, with 8 positions matching TRBD2. The germline V gene has CDR1 DFQATT and CDR2 SNEGSKA (reference sequence). V shed 3 bases, J shed 1 base, and the junction held 5 bases outside the gene matches. This CDR3 contains 14 residues. The CDR3 region has the DNA TGCAGTGCTAGCCCCGGGGGGGTATCCTACGAGCAGTACTTC. Translated: CSASPGGVSYEQYF.

This clonotype was found a few times. This chain connects TRBV2 to TRBJ1-5, with D tentatively TRBD1 (6 bases). There are 15 residues in the CDR3. CDR1 and CDR2 (germline): SNHLY, FYNNEI. The V end lost 4 bases, the J end lost 7 bases, and 17 bases lay between the germline ends. The CDR3: CASSVGVGAGQPQHF. The DNA of the CDR3 is TGTGCCAGCAGTGTAGGTGTGGGGGCCGGACAGCCCCAGCATTTT.

The chain employs TRBV6-2 or TRBV6-3 and TRBJ2-1, with TRBD2 as a possible D gene (5 bases). Between the trimmed V and J ends, which lost 6 bases and 2 bases, there was a span of 8 bases. Germline V gene sequence: CDR1 MNHEY, CDR2 SVGEGT. This CDR3 contains 13 residues. For the CDR3, the DNA is TGTGCCAGCAGACTAGTTACCTACAATGAGCAGTTCTTC. This translates into CASRLVTYNEQFF.